This entry describes one TCR beta chain. There is no known antigen for this receptor. Within one base of it there is no much larger clone, and no base qualities were kept. The data belong to a study of radiotherapy plus CTLA-4 blockade in lung cancer (dated by TCRdb to the late 2010s). About the investigation overall: Among the enrolled patients, around 17% had an objective response, and roughly 30% reached disease control. Study-level results and caveats: The strongest predictors of response were reported to be early dynamic shifts in blood T cell clones along with a rise in serum interferon-beta following radiation. After treatment with radiotherapy and ipilimumab, TCR clones that originated in tumors expanded in peripheral blood.

The receptor library was made with the immunoSEQ multiplex PCR assay. TCRdb mirrors the immuneACCESS table, restricted to in-frame sequences. Some clones are absent from its copies; in checked studies, under half trace to an unresolved V gene, and the reason for the others is unknown. The sample table shows tens of thousands of clones, and around 80% are seen once. The ten largest account for over 15% of the sample. Deletion took 2 bases off V and 3 bases off J, with a span of 12 bases between the germline ends. The CDR3 contains 14 residues, cysteine and phenylalanine counted. Only the CDR3 portion is preserved as DNA: 42 bases, with reading frame beginning at the first base. The germline V gene sets CDR1 to SGHRS and CDR2 to YFSETQ. Focal radiation therapy combined with CTLA-4 blockade (ipilimumab) was tested in patients with chemo-refractory metastatic non-small-cell lung cancer.

The sequence links TRBV5-1 to TRBJ2-7; the D segment may tentatively be TRBD1 or TRBD2, each giving 7 matched bases. Sequencing used peripheral blood, obtained from a patient treated with radiotherapy plus ipilimumab. The sequence derives from a human donor with non-small cell lung cancer that progressed on radiotherapy plus ipilimumab. The nucleotide sequence is TGCGCCAGCAGCTTCCAGGGGGGGATCTACGAGCAGTACTTC. Its product reads: CASSFQGGIYEQYF.